A single sample is the source of the 18 T cell receptor beta chains below, sequenced in a study of blood T cell repertoires in COVID-19. Profiled with immunoSEQ multiplex PCR; TCRdb holds only in-frame clones, not every one. This sample has some 290,000 clones, with 89% found just once. Material for sequencing was peripheral blood. Receptor source: a woman aged 30 to 39 with COVID-19, enrolled during active disease.

The chain has TRBV5-1 and TRBJ1-6; D not certain. V lost 0 bases and J lost 10, with 11 bases in between. CDR3 length: 14 amino acids. From germline, CDR1 is SGHRS and CDR2 YFSETQ. The CDR3 is CASSLVSAGSPLHF. Written as DNA, the CDR3 is TGCGCCAGCAGCTTGGTTAGCGCTGGCTCACCCCTCCACTTT. Full variable domain (missing parts from reference TRBV5-1 and TRBJ1-6): KAGVTQTPRYLIKTRGQQVTLSCSPISGHRSVSWYQQTPGQGLQFLFEYFSETQRNKGNFPGRFSGRQFSNSRSEMNVSTLELGDSALYLCASSLVSAGSPLHFGNGTRLTVT.

The J gene is TRBJ2-3, the V gene TRBV15; 8 nucleotides match TRBD2. Trimming took 3 bases from V and 5 from J; bases not matched to a gene: 4. Germline V CDR1 and CDR2: LNHNV, YYDKDF (reference sequence). This CDR3 has 14 residues. CDR3 loop: CATSRGLDRDTQYF. CDR3 bases: TGTGCCACCAGCAGGGGACTAGACCGAGATACGCAGTATTTT.

This chain joins TRBV19 and TRBJ2-3; the match to TRBD2 covers 13 bases. The CDR3 extends over 15 amino acids. V shed 8 bases, J shed 6 bases, and the junction held 8 bases outside the gene matches. Germline assignment: CDR1 LNHDA and CDR2 SQIVND (reference sequence). In DNA, the CDR3 is TGTGCCAGTGGGACTAGCGGGGCCACCCGGGATACGCAGTATTTT. It is translated as CASGTSGATRDTQYF. Full variable domain (outside the CDR3, taken from reference TRBV19 and TRBJ2-3): DGGITQSPKYLFRKEGQNVTLSCEQNLNHDAMYWYRQDPGQGLRLIYYSQIVNDFQKGDIAEGYSVSREKKESFPLTVTSAQKNPTAFYLCASGTSGATRDTQYFGPGTRLTVL.

The CDR3 nucleotides read TGTGCCAGCAGCCAGTCGGGACTAGGATTCCAAGAGACCCAGTACTTC. Its translation is CASSQSGLGFQETQYF. V and J are TRBV3-1 (or the pseudogene TRBV3-2) and TRBJ2-5; the match to TRBD2 covers 8 bases. The CDR3 extends over 16 amino acids. CDR1 LGHDT and CDR2 YNNKEL come from the germline V gene (reference sequence). Trimming cost V 3 bases and J 1 base; bases outside gene matches: 7.

The V gene is TRBV18, the J gene TRBJ2-5; the match to TRBD1 covers 7 bases. The CDR3 covers 14 residues. V dropped 4 bases and J dropped 2; count of bases not matched to a gene: 4. Germline assignment: CDR1 KGHSH and CDR2 LQKENI. CDR3 in DNA: TGTGCCAGCTCACGGGGACAGAAACAAGAGACCCAGTACTTC. This codes for CASSRGQKQETQYF.

The CDR3 DNA reads TGTGCCAGCACCAAACAGGGAACCCTCCAAGAGACCCAGTACTTC. It specifies CASTKQGTLQETQYF. This sequence joins TRBV27 and TRBJ2-5, with D perhaps matching TRBD1 (6 bases). This CDR3 contains 15 residues. Deletions cut 7 bases from V and 1 base from J, with 16 bases between. The germline V gene encodes CDR1 MNHEY and CDR2 SMNVEV (reference sequence).

In its sample, this clone was seen once. This sequence joins TRBV19 and TRBJ2-3; maybe TRBD1 (5 bases). V lost 4 bases to trimming and J lost 5 bases, with 10 bases between them. The length of the CDR3 is 13 residues. The germline gives CDR1 LNHDA, CDR2 SQIVND (reference sequence). The CDR3 spells CASSKKQGDTQYF. CDR3 nucleotides: TGTGCCAGTAGTAAAAAGCAGGGAGATACGCAGTATTTT.

V usage is TRBV14 and J usage is TRBJ2-5, with 7 bases identical to TRBD2. Trimming took 1 base from V and 6 from J; bases not matched to a gene: 5. Germline V gene sequence: CDR1 SGHDN, CDR2 FVKESK. The CDR3 is 14 amino acids. CDR3: CASSQGPAGKTQYF. CDR3 bases: TGTGCCAGCAGCCAAGGGCCAGCGGGGAAGACCCAGTACTTC.

CDR3 sequence: CASPPGGGISTDTQYF. CDR3 nucleotide sequence: TGTGCCTCCCCTCCGGGAGGAGGTATTAGCACAGATACGCAGTATTTT. The rearrangement joins TRBV28 to TRBJ2-3, with 7 nucleotides matching TRBD2. V was pared by 11 bases and J by 0 bases, with 14 bases of the junction left unmatched. The CDR3 sequence is 16 residues long. CDR1 is MDHEN, CDR2 SYDVKM, per germline.

The chain uses TRBV10-2 and TRBJ1-2; D possibly corresponds to TRBD1 (5 bases). The CDR3 has 13 residues. The V and J ends lost 8 bases and 1 base respectively, with 11 bases between them. Germline lookup yields CDR1 WSHSY and CDR2 SAAADI. The CDR3, as DNA: TGCGCCAGCGGTAGGGACTTTAACTATGGCTACACCTTC. Encoded protein: CASGRDFNYGYTF.

The V gene is TRBV6-2 or TRBV6-3, the J gene TRBJ1-2; possibly TRBD1 for D (5 bases). This CDR3 is built from 12 residues. Germline CDR1 is MNHEY and CDR2 is SVGEGT. Trimming removed 5 bases at V and 6 bases at J, with 10 bases between. CDR3 loop: CASSPEGHGYTF. CDR3 bases: TGTGCCAGCAGTCCGGAGGGGCATGGCTACACCTTC.

The CDR3 is CASSLAGAGNQPQHF. The CDR3 DNA is TGTGCCAGCAGTTTGGCGGGCGCCGGCAATCAGCCCCAGCATTTT. V gene TRBV27 combines with J gene TRBJ1-5; the D is unclear. Germline lookup yields CDR1 MNHEY and CDR2 SMNVEV (reference sequence). This CDR3 has 15 residues. V lost 3 bases and J lost 2, with 11 bases in between.

The gene calls are TRBV19 and TRBJ1-2, with TRBD1 as a possible D gene (5 bases). The CDR3 has 15 residues. Trimming pared 2 bases from V and 2 bases from J, leaving 12 bases between. Germline values: CDR1 LNHDA, CDR2 SQIVND (reference sequence). The CDR3 region is CASSITAGMNYGYTF. Here the CDR3 DNA reads TGTGCCAGTAGTATAACGGCAGGGATGAACTATGGCTACACCTTC. Full variable domain (outside the CDR3, taken from reference TRBV19 and TRBJ1-2): DGGITQSPKYLFRKEGQNVTLSCEQNLNHDAMYWYRQDPGQGLRLIYYSQIVNDFQKGDIAEGYSVSREKKESFPLTVTSAQKNPTAFYLCASSITAGMNYGYTFGSGTRLTVV.

Only one count was recorded for this clone. The gene calls are TRBV19 and TRBJ1-2, with D maybe TRBD1 (5 bases). There are 12 residues in the CDR3. Looked up from germline, CDR1 is LNHDA and CDR2 is SQIVND (reference sequence). In DNA form, the CDR3 reads TGTGCTCTCGGGGGGGACCTGTATGGCTACACCTTC. Residues: CALGGDLYGYTF.

The chain links TRBV7-2 to TRBJ1-2; 8 bases are shared with TRBD1. Germline CDR1 SGHTA, CDR2 FQGNSA. With 3 bases clipped from V and 4 bases from J, the junction kept 4 bases outside the gene matches. The CDR3 totals 14 residues. CDR3 nucleotide sequence: TGTGCCAGCAGCTTCAGGACAGGGCTCTATGGCTACACCTTC. The encoded protein is CASSFRTGLYGYTF.

This chain uses TRBV19 with TRBJ2-1; D may be TRBD1 (5 bases). Germline V gene lookup returns CDR1 LNHDA and CDR2 SQIVND (reference sequence). Trimming pared 0 bases from V and 6 bases from J, leaving 9 bases between. This CDR3 has 14 amino acids. CDR3 nucleotides: TGTGCCAGTAGTATAGAAGCAGGGCGCAATGAGCAGTTCTTC. Protein product: CASSIEAGRNEQFF. Variable domain in full (rest from reference TRBV19 and TRBJ2-1): DGGITQSPKYLFRKEGQNVTLSCEQNLNHDAMYWYRQDPGQGLRLIYYSQIVNDFQKGDIAEGYSVSREKKESFPLTVTSAQKNPTAFYLCASSIEAGRNEQFFGPGTRLTVL.

The table lists this clone with a count of one. V and J are TRBV18 and TRBJ2-1; TRBD2 matches 7 bases. In germline, CDR1 is KGHSH, CDR2 LQKENI. The J segment lost 5 bases and the V segment lost 10 bases, leaving 5 bases of the junction unmatched. This CDR3 is built from 12 residues. The CDR3 sequence is CATRSGDNEQFF. In nucleotides, the CDR3 is TGTGCCACCCGAAGCGGGGACAATGAGCAGTTCTTC.

CDR3 DNA: TGTGCCAGCTCACCACCCAGCGTAAGGGGTACCATTCAGTACTTC. This codes for CASSPPSVRGTIQYF. V usage is TRBV18 and J usage is TRBJ2-4; a weak D match, TRBD1 (5 bases). Trimming left V 0 bases short and J 9 bases short, with 15 bases between. Germline V gene lookup returns CDR1 KGHSH and CDR2 LQKENI. The CDR3 is 15 residues long.